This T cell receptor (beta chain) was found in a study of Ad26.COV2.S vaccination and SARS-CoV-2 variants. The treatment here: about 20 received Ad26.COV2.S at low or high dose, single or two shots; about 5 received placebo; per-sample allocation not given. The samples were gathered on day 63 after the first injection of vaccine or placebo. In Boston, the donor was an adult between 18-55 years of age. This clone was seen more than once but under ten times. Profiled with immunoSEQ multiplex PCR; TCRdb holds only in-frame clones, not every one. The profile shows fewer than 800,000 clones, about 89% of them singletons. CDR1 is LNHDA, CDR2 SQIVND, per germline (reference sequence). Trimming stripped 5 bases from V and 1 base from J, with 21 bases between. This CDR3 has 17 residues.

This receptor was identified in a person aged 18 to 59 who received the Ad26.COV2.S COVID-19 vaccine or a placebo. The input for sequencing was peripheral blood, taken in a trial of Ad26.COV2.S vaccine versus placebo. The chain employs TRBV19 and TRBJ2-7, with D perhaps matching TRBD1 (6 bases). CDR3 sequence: CASSALTPGAGSYEQYF. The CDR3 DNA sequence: TGTGCCAGTAGTGCACTCACCCCAGGGGCAGGGTCCTACGAGCAGTACTTC.